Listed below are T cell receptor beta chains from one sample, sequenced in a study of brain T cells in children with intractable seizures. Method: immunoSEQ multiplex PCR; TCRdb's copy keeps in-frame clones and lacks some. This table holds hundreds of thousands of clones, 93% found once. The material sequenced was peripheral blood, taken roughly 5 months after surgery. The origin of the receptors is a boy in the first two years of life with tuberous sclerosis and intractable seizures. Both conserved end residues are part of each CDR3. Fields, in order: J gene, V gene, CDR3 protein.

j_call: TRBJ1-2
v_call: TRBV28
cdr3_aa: CASTTRGNYGYTF

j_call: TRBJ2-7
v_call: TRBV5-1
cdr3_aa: CASSSSLEGEQYF

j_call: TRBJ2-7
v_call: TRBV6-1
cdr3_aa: CASSDRPSRDRKRNYEQYF

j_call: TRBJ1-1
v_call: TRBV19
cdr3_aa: CASSILRGNTEAFF

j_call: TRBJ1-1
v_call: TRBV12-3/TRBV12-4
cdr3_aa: CASSTGAPTEAFF

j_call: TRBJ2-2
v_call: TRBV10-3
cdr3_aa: CAISDRGRRNTGELFF

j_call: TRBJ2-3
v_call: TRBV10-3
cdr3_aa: CAISESRSVPTDTQYF

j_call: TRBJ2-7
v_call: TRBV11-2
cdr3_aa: CASSPGTGIYEQYF

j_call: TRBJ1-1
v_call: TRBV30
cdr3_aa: CAWSGADEAFF

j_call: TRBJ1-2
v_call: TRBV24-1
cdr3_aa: CATSDLRAGYYGYTF

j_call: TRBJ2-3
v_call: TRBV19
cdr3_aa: CASRAAGGMDTQYF

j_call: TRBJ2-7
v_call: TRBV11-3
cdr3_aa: CASSLGDAWVEQYF

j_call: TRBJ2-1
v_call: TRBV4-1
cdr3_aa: CASSQETSGSVNEQFF

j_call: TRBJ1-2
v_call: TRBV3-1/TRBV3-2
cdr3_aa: CASSQGRDRGYGYTF

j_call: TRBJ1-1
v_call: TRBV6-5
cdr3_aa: CASSYGMTEAFF

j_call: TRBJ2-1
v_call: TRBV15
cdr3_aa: CATRVGTLSYNEQFF

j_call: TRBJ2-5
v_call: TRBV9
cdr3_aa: CASSGRTGERRQETQYF

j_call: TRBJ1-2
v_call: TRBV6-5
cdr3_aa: CASRGTSGYTF

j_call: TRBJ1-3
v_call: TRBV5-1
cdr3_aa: CASSPLLSGNTIYF

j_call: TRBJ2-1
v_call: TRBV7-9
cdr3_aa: CASSLDLEEGRLGVWQFF

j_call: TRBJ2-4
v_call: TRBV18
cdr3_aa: CASSPPLLLAKNIQYF

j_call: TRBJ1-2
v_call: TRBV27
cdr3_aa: CASSLAPGQGYGYTF

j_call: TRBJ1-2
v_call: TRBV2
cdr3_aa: CASIRDREYGYTF

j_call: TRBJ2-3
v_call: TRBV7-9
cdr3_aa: CASSFSGTGEDTQYF

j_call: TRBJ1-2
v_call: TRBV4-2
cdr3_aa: CASSQAPGAAQDYGYTF

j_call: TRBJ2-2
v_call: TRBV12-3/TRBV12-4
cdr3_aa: CATRGTGELFF